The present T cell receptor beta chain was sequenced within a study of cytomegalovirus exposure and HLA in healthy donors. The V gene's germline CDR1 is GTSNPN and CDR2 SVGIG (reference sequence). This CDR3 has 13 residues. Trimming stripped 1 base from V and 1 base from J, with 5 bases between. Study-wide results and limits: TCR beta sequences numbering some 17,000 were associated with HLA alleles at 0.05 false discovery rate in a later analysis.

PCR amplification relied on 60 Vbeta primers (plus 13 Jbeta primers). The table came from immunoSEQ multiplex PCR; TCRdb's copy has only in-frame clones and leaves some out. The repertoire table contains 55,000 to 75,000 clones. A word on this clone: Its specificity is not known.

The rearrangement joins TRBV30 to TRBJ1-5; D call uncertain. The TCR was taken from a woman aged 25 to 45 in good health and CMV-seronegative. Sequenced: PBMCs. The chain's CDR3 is CAWSARSNQPQHF. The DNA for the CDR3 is TGTGCCTGGAGTGCTAGGAGCAATCAGCCCCAGCATTTT.